The source of this T cell receptor (beta chain) is a study of PD-1 blockade in classical Hodgkin lymphoma. In regard to this clone: Its target is not known.

The protocol was immunoSEQ multiplex PCR, while the TCRdb copy is restricted to in-frame clones and leaves out a portion. Here the sample spans more than 20,000 clones, approximately 84% being singletons. Broader study findings: Nivolumab initiation under 1 year post-ASCT meant exclusion. CD4+ but not CD8+ TCR diversity rose significantly by C4D1.

After autologous stem cell transplantation all patients relapsed, and prior brentuximab vedotin exposure differed between cohorts. The material was peripheral blood mononuclear cells (PBMCs), obtained at baseline. This receptor was obtained from a human donor with classical Hodgkin lymphoma.

CDR3 protein: CSVEDQKTGTVNEKLFF. CDR3 bases: TGCAGCGTTGAAGATCAGAAGACCGGGACGGTAAATGAAAAACTGTTTTTT. J is TRBJ1-4 and V is TRBV29-1, with D tentatively TRBD1 (5 bases). Germline V gene data show CDR1 as SQVTM and CDR2 as ANQGSEA. CDR3 length: 17 amino acids. V dropped 0 bases and J dropped 5 bases, with 19 bases sitting between them.